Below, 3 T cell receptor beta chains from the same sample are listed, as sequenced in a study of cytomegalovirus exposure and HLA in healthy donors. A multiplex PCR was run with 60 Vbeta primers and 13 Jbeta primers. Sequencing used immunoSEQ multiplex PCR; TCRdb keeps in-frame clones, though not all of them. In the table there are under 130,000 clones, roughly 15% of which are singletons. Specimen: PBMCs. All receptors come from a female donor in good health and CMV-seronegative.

CDR3 nucleotide sequence: TGTGCCAGCGCTCTCGGCGCGGGGCCCTCCCGGACCTACAATGAGCAGTTCTTC. Protein: CASALGAGPSRTYNEQFF. V usage is TRBV11-2 and J usage is TRBJ2-1; D perhaps matches TRBD2 (6 bases). Looked up from germline, CDR1 is SGHAT and CDR2 is FQNNGV. V was shortened by 8 bases and J by 2 bases, with 25 bases between the two germline ends. This CDR3 has 18 residues.

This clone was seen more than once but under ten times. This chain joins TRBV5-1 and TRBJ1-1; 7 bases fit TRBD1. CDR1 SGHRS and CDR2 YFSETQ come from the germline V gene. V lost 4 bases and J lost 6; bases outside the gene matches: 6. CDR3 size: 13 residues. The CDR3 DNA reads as TGCGCCAGCAGCACCCAGGACAGGTCTGAAGCTTTCTTT. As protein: CASSTQDRSEAFF. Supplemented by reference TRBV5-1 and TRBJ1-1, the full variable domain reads KAGVTQTPRYLIKTRGQQVTLSCSPISGHRSVSWYQQTPGQGLQFLFEYFSETQRNKGNFPGRFSGRQFSNSRSEMNVSTLELGDSALYLCASSTQDRSEAFFGQGTRLTVV.

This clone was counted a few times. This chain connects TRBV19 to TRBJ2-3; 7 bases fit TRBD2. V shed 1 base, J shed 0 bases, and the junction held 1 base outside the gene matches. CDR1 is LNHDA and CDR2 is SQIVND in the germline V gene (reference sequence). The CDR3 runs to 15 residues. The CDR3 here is CASSIGLASTDTQYF. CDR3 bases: TGTGCCAGTAGTATAGGACTAGCTAGCACAGATACGCAGTATTTT.